This T cell receptor beta chain was sequenced in a study of cytomegalovirus exposure and HLA in healthy donors. Across the whole study: Roughly 80 million unique TCRs from HLA-typed donors made up an early data release.

PCR used 60 Vbeta primers and 13 Jbeta primers. Libraries were prepared by immunoSEQ multiplex PCR; TCRdb keeps only in-frame clonotypes and omits some of them. Altogether under 70,000 clones are present, around four fifths being singletons, with the ten largest covering more than 4.5%. V was cut by 2 bases and J by 4 bases, with 8 bases left in between. The CDR3 loop spans 13 amino acids. Germline V lookup: CDR1 SGHTA, CDR2 FQGTGA. The V and J genes are TRBV7-3 and TRBJ1-1; TRBD1 is a possible D gene (5 bases). The TCR originated in a male donor in good health and CMV-seropositive. The source material was PBMCs. The CDR3, as DNA: TGTGCCAGCAGCTTAGGGGGGGTCACTGAAGCTTTCTTT. This encodes CASSLGGVTEAFF.